These 30 T cell receptor beta chains share one sample of origin, sequenced in a study of cytomegalovirus exposure and HLA in healthy donors. 13 Jbeta primers and 60 Vbeta primers were used for the PCR. TCRdb's table, derived via immunoSEQ multiplex PCR, lists solely in-frame clones and lacks some. This table has over 150,000 clones, approximately 81% appearing once. Sequencing input: PBMCs. These receptors all come from a man between 18 and 29 years old in good health and CMV-seronegative.

The V gene is TRBV5-1, the J gene TRBJ1-1; 8 bases are a match to TRBD1. V shed 4 bases, J shed 2 bases, and the junction held 4 bases outside the gene matches. CDR1 SGHRS and CDR2 YFSETQ come from the germline V gene. The CDR3 totals 14 residues. The CDR3 is CASSIGQGNTEAFF. The CDR3 bases are TGCGCCAGCAGCATAGGACAGGGAAACACTGAAGCTTTCTTT.

The chain links TRBV5-4 to TRBJ2-2; the match to TRBD2 covers 9 bases. J gave up 4 bases and V 4 bases, and 5 bases lay outside the gene matches. The CDR3 covers 15 residues. Germline-derived CDR1 and CDR2 are SGHNT and YYREEE (reference sequence). CDR3 in amino acids: CASSDGLARTGELFF. The CDR3 DNA is TGTGCCAGCAGCGACGGACTAGCGCGCACCGGGGAGCTGTTTTTT. The full variable domain, completed using reference TRBV5-4 and TRBJ2-2, is ETGVTQSPTHLIKTRGQQVTLRCSSQSGHNTVSWYQQALGQGPQFIFQYYREEENGRGNFPPRFSGLQFPNYSSELNVNALELDDSALYLCASSDGLARTGELFFGEGSRLTVL.

The V gene is TRBV10-3, the J gene TRBJ2-7, with TRBD2 matching 7 bases. Germline CDR1 is ENHRY and CDR2 is SYGVKD. With 2 bases clipped from V and 7 bases from J, the junction kept 14 bases outside the gene matches. The CDR3 is made up of 16 amino acids. This CDR3 reads CAISEGREIGSHEQYF. The CDR3 DNA reads TGTGCCATCAGTGAGGGGCGGGAGATCGGGTCTCATGAGCAGTACTTC.

This chain links TRBV25-1 with TRBJ2-1; 11 bases fit TRBD2. Unmatched junction bases numbered 6, after V lost 6 bases and J lost 5 bases. Germline V gene sequence: CDR1 MGHDK, CDR2 SYGVNS. The CDR3 totals 15 residues. The CDR3 nucleotides read TGTGCCAGCAGCGCCGGGACTAGCGGTCACAATGAGCAGTTCTTC. Amino acid sequence: CASSAGTSGHNEQFF.

In DNA form, the CDR3 reads TGTGCCAGCAGCCGCGATGAAGAGACCCAGTACTTC. Amino acids: CASSRDEETQYF. The chain employs TRBV13 and TRBJ2-5; D is uncertain. Germline CDR1 PRHDT, CDR2 FYEKMQ (reference sequence). The V end was cut by 5 bases, the J end by 3 bases, with 7 bases between. This CDR3 is 12 amino acids long.

The CDR3 sequence is CASSSPSKRAQETQYF. The CDR3 DNA sequence: TGTGCCAGCAGTTCCCCTTCTAAGCGGGCCCAAGAGACCCAGTACTTC. The V call is TRBV27, the J call TRBJ2-5; TRBD2 is a possible D gene (6 bases). Trimming removed 4 bases at V and 1 base at J, with 16 bases between. Germline V gives CDR1 MNHEY, CDR2 SMNVEV (reference sequence). This CDR3 is built from 16 residues.

This chain uses TRBV6-5 with TRBJ2-1; TRBD2 agrees at 10 bases. Losses at the gene ends were 2 bases for V and 3 bases for J; bases not matched to a gene: 1. The CDR3 length is 15 residues. Germline V gives CDR1 MNHEY, CDR2 SVGAGI. The CDR3 region has the DNA TGTGCCAGCAGTTACGCTAGCGGGAGCTACAATGAGCAGTTCTTC. As protein: CASSYASGSYNEQFF.

The rearrangement links TRBV2 to TRBJ2-4, with TRBD1 as a possible D gene (6 bases). The CDR3 has 14 amino acids. Trimming pared 6 bases from V and 4 bases from J, leaving 13 bases between. Germline values: CDR1 SNHLY, CDR2 FYNNEI. As DNA, the CDR3 is TGTGCCAGCAGATGGACAGATACTAAAAACATTCAGTACTTC. This codes for CASRWTDTKNIQYF.

The rearrangement joins TRBV30 to TRBJ1-1; a possible D gene is TRBD1 (6 bases). CDR3 length: 14 residues. The V gene lost 2 bases and the J gene lost 6 bases, with 16 bases spanning the gap. Germline CDR1 reads GTSNPN; CDR2 reads SVGIG (reference sequence). CDR3 in DNA: TGTGCCTGGAGTCCCCGGACAGAGACGGCTGAAGCTTTCTTT. Its translation: CAWSPRTETAEAFF. Drawing the rest from reference TRBV30 and TRBJ1-1, the complete variable domain is SQTIHQWPATLVQPVGSPLSLECTVEGTSNPNLYWYRQAAGRGLQLLFYSVGIGQISSEVPQNLSASRPQDRQFILSSKKLLLSDSGFYLCAWSPRTETAEAFFGQGTRLTVV.

V usage is TRBV5-4 and J usage is TRBJ2-3; TRBD2 agrees at 16 bases. V lost 4 bases to trimming and J lost 8 bases; unmatched junction nucleotides: 7. The CDR3 runs to 16 residues. Germline CDR1 and CDR2: SGHNT and YYREEE (reference sequence). The CDR3 here is CASSPGLAGGLGTQYF. The CDR3 DNA is TGTGCCAGCAGCCCGGGACTAGCGGGAGGGTTAGGTACGCAGTATTTT.

CDR3 sequence (DNA): TGTGCCAGCAGCACCCGGACAGGCCAGGACCTATACTTC. It is translated as CASSTRTGQDLYF. The chain links TRBV9 to TRBJ2-5; 7 bases fit TRBD1. The germline V gene encodes CDR1 SGDLS and CDR2 YYNGEE. V lost 4 bases to trimming and J lost 14 bases; unmatched junction nucleotides: 14. The CDR3 has 13 amino acids.

The V and J genes are TRBV7-9 and TRBJ2-5; 8 nucleotides align to TRBD1. The trim removed 5 bases at V and 2 bases at J, leaving 7 bases unmatched. This CDR3 region has 15 residues. Germline V gene lookup returns CDR1 SEHNR and CDR2 FQNEAQ (reference sequence). CDR3 protein: CASSPSTGGQETQYF. CDR3 coding DNA: TGTGCCAGCAGCCCCAGCACAGGGGGACAAGAGACCCAGTACTTC.

This clone appeared a single time. V gene TRBV25-1 combines with J gene TRBJ1-4; TRBD1 matches at 12 bases. V trimming: 4 bases; J trimming: 8 bases; junction bases outside the gene matches: 11. Germline-derived CDR1 and CDR2 are MGHDK and SYGVNS. The CDR3 consists of 17 residues. The CDR3 reads CASSVRDRGPGGEKLFF. DNA of the CDR3: TGTGCCAGCAGTGTCCGGGACAGGGGGCCGGGTGGGGAAAAACTGTTTTTT.

V gene TRBV28 combines with J gene TRBJ1-5; D ambiguous. Deletions cut 6 bases from V and 7 bases from J, with 13 bases between. There are 13 residues in the CDR3. Germline CDR1 is MDHEN and CDR2 is SYDVKM. CDR3 DNA sequence: TGTGCCAGCAGCCCCCTCCAGGCGCAGCCCCAGCATTTT. The encoded protein is CASSPLQAQPQHF.

This clone has only a few counts. The J gene is TRBJ1-1, the V gene TRBV30, with unresolved D. Trimming removed 6 bases at V and 7 bases at J, with 18 bases between. The CDR3 contains 13 residues. The germline V gene encodes CDR1 GTSNPN and CDR2 SVGIG (reference sequence). The CDR3 spells CACGIWGSNEAFF. In DNA, the CDR3 is TGTGCCTGCGGGATCTGGGGATCTAATGAAGCTTTCTTT.

The chain recombines TRBV9 with TRBJ2-7; D unclear. Trimming removed 0 bases from V and 6 bases from J, with 16 bases in between. CDR1 and CDR2 from the germline V gene are SGDLS and YYNGEE. The CDR3 loop spans 15 amino acids. The CDR3 DNA reads TGTGCCAGCAGCGTAGAGGAGAGGCCCGTGGGCGAGCAGTACTTC. Translating gives CASSVEERPVGEQYF. Combining the CDR3 with reference TRBV9 and TRBJ2-7 gives the whole variable domain DSGVTQTPKHLITATGQRVTLRCSPRSGDLSVYWYQQSLDQGLQFLIQYYNGEERAKGNILERFSAQQFPDLHSELNLSSLELGDSALYFCASSVEERPVGEQYFGPGTRLTVT.

This clone showed up just a few times. No conserved phenylalanine or tryptophan ends this CDR3, so it is likely a read error. This sequence joins TRBV5-1 and TRBJ2-7; 7 bases match TRBD1. V gave up 4 bases and J gave up 7 bases; unmatched junction bases: 11. The germline gives CDR1 SGHRS, CDR2 YFSETQ. The CDR3 extends over 14 amino acids. The CDR3 DNA sequence: TGCGCCAGCAGCCCCATGGGGCAGGGGGATGAGCAGTACCTC. It encodes CASSPMGQGDEQYL.

The rearrangement links TRBV10-1 to TRBJ2-1, with D perhaps TRBD2 (5 bases). The length of the CDR3 is 13 residues. V was pared by 6 bases and J by 9 bases, with 15 bases between. CDR1 WNHNN and CDR2 SYGVQD come from the germline V gene (reference sequence). The CDR3: CASSPRARAEQFF. The CDR3 bases are TGCGCCAGCAGCCCGAGGGCGAGAGCTGAGCAGTTCTTC.

The J gene is TRBJ2-7, the V gene TRBV27; D possibly corresponds to TRBD1 (6 bases). Germline V CDR1 and CDR2: MNHEY, SMNVEV (reference sequence). The CDR3 length is 13 residues. V was trimmed by 3 bases and J by 2 bases, leaving 8 bases between them. In nucleotides, the CDR3 is TGTGCCAGCAGTTTCGGGACACCCTACGAGCAGTACTTC. Translating it yields CASSFGTPYEQYF.

The CDR3 DNA follows: TGTGCCAGCAGCCACGCCCAGGCGAACACCGGGGAGCTGTTTTTT. As protein: CASSHAQANTGELFF. The chain uses TRBV6-5 and TRBJ2-2; D not resolved. Per the germline V gene, CDR1 is MNHEY and CDR2 is SVGAGI. CDR3 size: 15 residues. Deletions cut 6 bases from V and 0 bases from J, with 11 bases between.

The chain is built from TRBV4-3 and TRBJ2-1; 15 positions match TRBD2. The CDR3 is 17 amino acids. V lost 6 bases to trimming and J lost 8 bases; unmatched junction nucleotides: 11. In germline, CDR1 is LGHNA, CDR2 YSLEER. This CDR3 reads CASSQIGLAGGLDEQFF. The DNA of the CDR3 is TGCGCCAGCAGTCAAATCGGACTAGCGGGAGGGCTCGATGAGCAGTTCTTC.

The genes are TRBV27 and TRBJ1-1; no clear D gene. Germline lookup yields CDR1 MNHEY and CDR2 SMNVEV (reference sequence). V was trimmed by 5 bases and J by 1 base, leaving 17 bases between them. This CDR3 has 16 residues. The CDR3 DNA reads TGTGCCAGCAGTCCCAGTAGCGGGGATCAGAACACTGAAGCTTTCTTT. Amino acid sequence: CASSPSSGDQNTEAFF.

The chain recombines TRBV4-1 with TRBJ2-2; 9 nucleotides match TRBD2. The CDR3 is 17 amino acids. Per germline, CDR1 MGHRA and CDR2 YSYEKL. V was clipped by 3 bases and J by 6 bases; unmatched bases: 11. The CDR3 coding sequence is TGCGCCAGCAGCCAGGGCGGCGGGAGGGAATCTGCCGGGGAGCTGTTTTTT. Its translation is CASSQGGGRESAGELFF.

This chain joins TRBV7-6 and TRBJ2-3; D not resolved. Per the germline V gene, CDR1 is SGHVS and CDR2 is FNYEAQ. Between the trimmed V and J ends, which lost 2 bases and 0 bases, there was a span of 12 bases. There are 16 residues in the CDR3. CDR3 region: CASSLRSAPSTDTQYF. The CDR3 DNA reads TGTGCCAGCAGCTTACGGTCAGCGCCAAGCACAGATACGCAGTATTTT. The entire variable domain, with the rest obtained from reference TRBV7-6 and TRBJ2-3, is as follows: GAGVSQSPRYKVTKRGQDVALRCDPISGHVSLYWYRQALGQGPEFLTYFNYEAQQDKSGLPNDRFSAERPEGSISTLTIQRTEQRDSAMYRCASSLRSAPSTDTQYFGPGTRLTVL.

The chain couples TRBV5-1 to TRBJ2-3, with TRBD2 matching over 10 bases. This CDR3 contains 18 residues. J was trimmed by 1 base and V by 4 bases; bases with no gene match: 12. Per the germline V gene, CDR1 is SGHRS and CDR2 is YFSETQ. This CDR3 reads CASSRGSTGTSGTDTQYF. The CDR3 DNA reads as TGCGCCAGCAGCCGCGGGAGTACCGGGACTAGCGGCACAGATACGCAGTATTTT.

CDR3 region: CASGFRTSGDNTGELFF. The CDR3 DNA reads as TGCGCCAGCGGTTTCAGGACTAGCGGGGATAACACCGGGGAGCTGTTTTTT. The V gene is TRBV5-1, the J gene TRBJ2-2; 12 bases map to TRBD2. The length of the CDR3 is 17 residues. Germline V gene sequence: CDR1 SGHRS, CDR2 YFSETQ. The junction had 9 bases not matched to a gene; V was cut back by 7 bases and J by 2 bases.

V is TRBV9 and J is TRBJ2-1; 9 nucleotides match TRBD2. Losses at the gene ends were 2 bases for V and 0 bases for J; bases not matched to a gene: 3. Per the germline V gene, CDR1 is SGDLS and CDR2 is YYNGEE. The CDR3 has 16 residues. The CDR3 nucleotides read TGTGCCAGCAGCGTCCGTAGCGGGAGCTCCTACAATGAGCAGTTCTTC. Translating gives CASSVRSGSSYNEQFF.

The CDR3 loop reads CASSWGHGTSYEQYF. The CDR3 nucleotides are TGTGCCAGCAGCTGGGGACATGGGACATCCTACGAGCAGTACTTC. This rearrangement joins TRBV5-5 to TRBJ2-7, with D perhaps matching TRBD1 (6 bases). Germline loops: CDR1 SGHKS, CDR2 YYEKEE (reference sequence). This CDR3 contains 15 residues. The V end lost 3 bases, the J end lost 1 base, and 14 bases lay between the germline ends.

This clone was counted a few times. V is TRBV25-1 and J is TRBJ2-7; 12 nucleotides match TRBD2. The CDR3 consists of 15 residues. V trimming: 4 bases; J trimming: 2 bases; junction bases outside the gene matches: 3. Germline values: CDR1 MGHDK, CDR2 SYGVNS. The CDR3, as DNA: TGTGCCAGCAGTGCGCGACTAGCGGGAGCCTACGAGCAGTACTTC. Translated: CASSARLAGAYEQYF.

This clone was observed a few times. The V call is TRBV14, the J call TRBJ2-1; D may be TRBD2 (6 bases). V lost 5 bases to trimming and J lost 10 bases, with 18 bases between them. The length of the CDR3 is 14 residues. Germline V gene sequence: CDR1 SGHDN, CDR2 FVKESK. CDR3 in amino acids: CASSGRLGGREQFF. For the CDR3, the DNA is TGTGCCAGCAGCGGTCGACTAGGCGGTCGCGAGCAGTTCTTC.